This entry lists 29 T cell receptor beta chains sequenced from one sample in a study of shared clonotypes between healthy human individuals. Method: immunoSEQ multiplex PCR; TCRdb's copy keeps in-frame clones and lacks some. The sample has about 2.1 million clones; approximately 94% are singletons. CD45RO-negative, CCR7-selected cells formed the naive CD8 fraction, which excluded terminally differentiated effector memory CD45RA+ cells. The sample consisted of naive CD8+ T cells from PBMCs. The origin of the receptors is a man aged 18 to 29 in good health. Some clones in this sample may be carry-over from other donors' samples.

The chain links TRBV7-9 to TRBJ2-4, with 9 bases fitting TRBD2. There are 17 residues in the CDR3. The junction had 6 bases not matched to a gene; V was cut back by 3 bases and J by 0 bases. Per germline, CDR1 SEHNR and CDR2 FQNEAQ (reference sequence). The CDR3 is CASSLGREGPAKNIQYF. CDR3 sequence (DNA): TGTGCCAGCAGCTTGGGGCGGGAGGGCCCAGCCAAAAACATTCAGTACTTC. The entire variable domain, with the rest obtained from reference TRBV7-9 and TRBJ2-4, is as follows: DTGVSQNPRHKITKRGQNVTFRCDPISEHNRLYWYRQTLGQGPEFLTYFQNEAQLEKSRLLSDRFSAERPKGSFSTLEIQRTEQGDSAMYLCASSLGREGPAKNIQYFGAGTRLSVL.

J is TRBJ2-3 and V is TRBV7-9, with D uncertain. CDR3 length: 14 residues. The V end was cut by 5 bases, the J end by 1 base, with 10 bases between. Germline V gene sequence: CDR1 SEHNR, CDR2 FQNEAQ (reference sequence). The chain's CDR3 is CASSPLTRTDTQYF. The CDR3 DNA is TGTGCCAGCAGCCCGTTGACCCGCACAGATACGCAGTATTTT.

This clone was found once. The rearrangement joins TRBV5-6 to TRBJ2-7; the match to TRBD1 covers 9 bases. Germline V gives CDR1 SGHDT, CDR2 YYEEEE. The CDR3 covers 15 residues. The V gene end was trimmed by 4 bases and the J gene end by 5 bases; junction bases not matched to a gene: 10. The CDR3 bases are TGTGCCAGCAGCCCAAGACAGGGGGTTTCTCACGAGCAGTACTTC. Protein: CASSPRQGVSHEQYF.

This chain links TRBV11-2 with TRBJ2-7; possibly TRBD1 for D (5 bases). Germline V gives CDR1 SGHAT, CDR2 FQNNGV. V was cut by 5 bases and J by 3 bases, with 14 bases left in between. The CDR3 length is 14 residues. The CDR3 here is CASSIGVGNYEQYF. Here the CDR3 DNA reads TGTGCCAGCAGCATAGGGGTGGGGAACTACGAGCAGTACTTC.

The J gene is TRBJ2-2, the V gene TRBV28; 7 nucleotides align to TRBD1. CDR3 length: 17 amino acids. CDR1 and CDR2 (germline): MDHEN, SYDVKM. J gave up 3 bases and V 5 bases, and 12 bases lay outside the gene matches. The CDR3 region is CASSPGYRDRYTGELFF. DNA for the CDR3: TGTGCCAGCAGTCCGGGGTATCGGGACAGATACACCGGGGAGCTGTTTTTT.

The chain couples TRBV27 to TRBJ2-7; tentative D call: TRBD1 (5 bases). V lost 3 bases and J 3 bases, leaving 9 bases between the germline ends. Germline loops: CDR1 MNHEY, CDR2 SMNVEV (reference sequence). This CDR3 has 13 amino acids. CDR3: CASSFIRDYEQYF. CDR3 nucleotides: TGTGCCAGCAGTTTCATCAGGGACTACGAGCAGTACTTC.

With regard to this clone: Other DNA sequences within the sample encode an identical CDR3. V and J are TRBV7-9 and TRBJ1-2; D gene ambiguous. Per the germline V gene, CDR1 is SEHNR and CDR2 is FQNEAQ (reference sequence). V was cut by 0 bases and J by 1 base, with 6 bases left in between. This CDR3 has 14 residues. As DNA, the CDR3 is TGTGCCAGCAGCTTAGCCGGGAGTAACTATGGCTACACCTTC. Its translation is CASSLAGSNYGYTF.

V gene TRBV28 combines with J gene TRBJ1-5; a possible D gene is TRBD1 (6 bases). CDR1 and CDR2 (germline): MDHEN, SYDVKM. With 5 bases removed from V and 4 bases from J, the gap between germline ends came to 21 bases. This CDR3 comprises 17 residues. CDR3 in DNA: TGTGCCAGCAGTACCCATCCCCAGGGGTTCCGTAATCAGCCCCAGCATTTT. This sequence encodes CASSTHPQGFRNQPQHF.

The chain couples TRBV27 to TRBJ2-6; tentatively, D is TRBD1 or TRBD2 (5 bases each). Trimming took off 5 bases at V and 4 bases at J, with 12 bases between the two ends. The CDR3 runs to 15 residues. Germline V gene data show CDR1 as MNHEY and CDR2 as SMNVEV (reference sequence). The CDR3 bases are TGTGCCAGCAGTCCCGGGACCCTGGGGGCCAACGTCCTGACTTTC. Its translation is CASSPGTLGANVLTF.

Only one count was recorded for this clone. The chain couples TRBV25-1 to TRBJ2-1; tentative D call: TRBD2 (5 bases). V lost 2 bases to trimming and J lost 5 bases, with 13 bases between them. Germline V lookup: CDR1 MGHDK, CDR2 SYGVNS. There are 15 residues in the CDR3. The CDR3 nucleotides are TGTGCCAGCAGTGAAACGAGGCTAGCAAACAATGAGCAGTTCTTC. It is translated as CASSETRLANNEQFF.

V usage is TRBV4-1 and J usage is TRBJ1-4; weak D call: TRBD1 (6 bases). There are 16 residues in the CDR3. V lost 4 bases, J lost 3 bases, and 15 bases lay in between. CDR1 and CDR2 from the germline V gene are MGHRA and YSYEKL. The CDR3 sequence: CASSLKWGAANEKLFF. The CDR3 DNA reads as TGCGCCAGCAGCCTTAAATGGGGGGCAGCTAATGAAAAACTGTTTTTT.

CDR3 sequence: CASSQNRGYSYEQYF. The CDR3 DNA reads TGTGCCAGCAGCCAAAACAGGGGATACTCCTACGAGCAGTACTTC. This rearrangement joins TRBV4-2 to TRBJ2-7, with 7 bases that match TRBD1. The CDR3 covers 15 residues. V was pared by 2 bases and J by 0 bases, with 4 bases of the junction left unmatched. Germline assignment: CDR1 LGHNA and CDR2 YNFKEQ.

The CDR3 protein is CASSRRGYEQYF. Written as DNA, the CDR3 is TGTGCCAGCAGCCGGCGGGGCTACGAGCAGTACTTC. The chain employs TRBV13 and TRBJ2-7, with D possibly TRBD2 on 6 matching bases. The germline CDR1 and CDR2 sequences are PRHDT and FYEKMQ (reference sequence). The V end was cut by 5 bases, the J end by 3 bases, with 8 bases between. This CDR3 contains 12 residues.

The chain links TRBV27 to TRBJ1-5; D unresolved. This CDR3 is built from 15 residues. Between the trimmed V and J ends, which lost 1 base and 4 bases, there was a span of 11 bases. Germline V lookup: CDR1 MNHEY, CDR2 SMNVEV (reference sequence). DNA for the CDR3: TGTGCCAGCAGTTTATACGGAGGGTTTAATCAGCCCCAGCATTTT. Amino acid sequence: CASSLYGGFNQPQHF.

This chain links TRBV5-1 with TRBJ2-7, with D possibly TRBD1 on 7 matching bases. CDR1 is SGHRS, CDR2 YFSETQ, per germline. V shed 4 bases and J shed 1 base, with 15 bases lying between them. The CDR3 extends over 15 amino acids. The CDR3 nucleotides read TGCGCCAGCAGCCCATCGACAGGGAGGTCCTACGAGCAGTACTTC. Translation gives CASSPSTGRSYEQYF.

V and J are TRBV9 and TRBJ2-2; D possibly matches TRBD1 or TRBD2 (6 bases each). With 3 bases removed from V and 3 bases from J, the gap between germline ends came to 24 bases. Per the germline V gene, CDR1 is SGDLS and CDR2 is YYNGEE. The CDR3 length is 19 residues. CDR3 protein: CASSERGASGYGDTGELFF. As DNA, the CDR3 is TGTGCCAGCAGCGAAAGGGGGGCCTCGGGATATGGGGACACCGGGGAGCTGTTTTTT.

The genes are TRBV9 and TRBJ2-4, with D uncertain. The CDR3 has 16 residues. The V gene lost 3 bases and the J gene lost 0 bases, with 13 bases spanning the gap. In germline, CDR1 is SGDLS, CDR2 YYNGEE. CDR3 sequence: CASSDSPRLAKNIQYF. DNA for the CDR3: TGTGCCAGCAGCGATTCCCCCAGATTAGCCAAAAACATTCAGTACTTC.

The chain combines TRBV19 with TRBJ2-1, with 8 bases aligning to TRBD2. The CDR3 length is 14 residues. Germline CDR1 is LNHDA and CDR2 is SQIVND (reference sequence). V shed 4 bases and J 2 bases; nucleotides not matched to a gene: 1. CDR3 residues: CASSKREPYNEQFF. The CDR3 nucleotides are TGTGCCAGTAGTAAGCGGGAGCCCTACAATGAGCAGTTCTTC.

The chain carries TRBV18 and TRBJ2-7, with D unresolved. V was cut by 3 bases and J by 2 bases, with 20 bases left in between. This CDR3 region has 17 residues. CDR1 and CDR2 from the germline V gene are KGHSH and LQKENI. In nucleotides, the CDR3 is TGTGCCAGCTCACCGTCCTTGGATGCGGAGCCGACCTACGAGCAGTACTTC. It is translated as CASSPSLDAEPTYEQYF.

The chain joins TRBV23-1 to TRBJ2-1, with TRBD1 identical over 8 bases. TRBV23-1 belongs to the ORF category, with a function that is uncertain. V shed 4 bases, J shed 8 bases, and the junction held 19 bases outside the gene matches. This CDR3 comprises 18 residues. Here the CDR3 reads CASSPPPGRTGMNYEQFF. The CDR3, as DNA: TGCGCCAGCAGTCCCCCCCCGGGGAGGACAGGGATGAATTATGAGCAGTTCTTC.

The V gene is TRBV10-3, the J gene TRBJ2-4; D unclear. CDR1 ENHRY and CDR2 SYGVKD come from the germline V gene. The germline V and J ends were trimmed by 0 bases and 0 bases, with 9 bases remaining between them. CDR3 size: 16 residues. The CDR3 nucleotides are TGTGCCATCAGTGAGTCGGGCGCACTAGCCAAAAACATTCAGTACTTC. Protein sequence: CAISESGALAKNIQYF.

This clone appeared a single time. Distinct nucleotide sequences in the sample also encode this CDR3. This sequence joins TRBV6-5 and TRBJ1-2; TRBD1 might be the D (5 bases). The CDR3 is 14 residues long. Trimming took off 0 bases at V and 4 bases at J, with 9 bases between the two ends. CDR1 and CDR2 (germline): MNHEY, SVGAGI. CDR3 sequence reads: CASSYSEGSYGYTF. For the CDR3, the DNA is TGTGCCAGCAGTTACTCGGAGGGGTCCTATGGCTACACCTTC.

This clone was seen once. This chain joins TRBV2 and TRBJ2-2; the match to TRBD2 covers 10 bases. The ends lost 2 bases at V and 0 bases at J; junction bases unmatched: 6. The CDR3 has 18 amino acids. The V gene's germline CDR1 is SNHLY and CDR2 FYNNEI. The CDR3 sequence: CASSERVAGGTNTGELFF. DNA of the CDR3: TGTGCCAGCAGTGAAAGGGTAGCGGGAGGAACGAACACCGGGGAGCTGTTTTTT.

The chain is built from TRBV11-3 and TRBJ2-3; 7 bases agree with TRBD1. From germline, CDR1 is SGHNT and CDR2 YENEEA. The CDR3 consists of 17 residues. J lost 1 base, V lost 5 bases, and 12 bases had no gene match. The CDR3 loop reads CASSPKWDSTRTDTQYF. CDR3 nucleotides: TGTGCCAGCAGCCCCAAATGGGACAGTACTCGCACAGATACGCAGTATTTT.

The genes are TRBV4-1 and TRBJ2-5; perhaps TRBD2 as D (6 bases). V was trimmed by 0 bases and J by 5 bases, leaving 13 bases between them. The CDR3 loop spans 15 amino acids. Germline-derived CDR1 and CDR2 are MGHRA and YSYEKL. CDR3 bases: TGCGCCAGCAGCCAAGAACGCACCCGGGGGGAGACCCAGTACTTC. It specifies CASSQERTRGETQYF.

Here the CDR3 reads CASSLALAGREQYF. The DNA of the CDR3 is TGTGCCAGCAGTTTAGCACTAGCGGGGAGGGAGCAGTACTTC. The V gene is TRBV27, the J gene TRBJ2-7; 10 positions agree with TRBD2. This CDR3 spans 14 amino acids. The V segment lost 2 bases and the J segment 7 bases; nucleotides outside the gene matches: 5. CDR1 and CDR2 from the germline V gene are MNHEY and SMNVEV (reference sequence).

The V and J genes are TRBV5-1 and TRBJ2-1, with D possibly matching TRBD2 (6 bases). The V gene's germline CDR1 is SGHRS and CDR2 YFSETQ. Trimming pared 0 bases from V and 0 bases from J, leaving 10 bases between. The CDR3 extends over 16 amino acids. CDR3 residues: CASSLDWRGSYNEQFF. CDR3 DNA sequence: TGCGCCAGCAGCTTGGACTGGCGGGGCTCCTACAATGAGCAGTTCTTC. Based on the CDR3 plus reference TRBV5-1 and TRBJ2-1, the full variable domain is KAGVTQTPRYLIKTRGQQVTLSCSPISGHRSVSWYQQTPGQGLQFLFEYFSETQRNKGNFPGRFSGRQFSNSRSEMNVSTLELGDSALYLCASSLDWRGSYNEQFFGPGTRLTVL.

This clone appeared a single time. V and J are TRBV28 and TRBJ2-7, with D unclear. The CDR3 consists of 14 residues. Germline CDR1 reads MDHEN; CDR2 reads SYDVKM. V dropped 3 bases and J dropped 3 bases, with 12 bases sitting between them. The CDR3 nucleotides read TGTGCCAGCAGTTTTCTAGGGATAGGCTACGAGCAGTACTTC. The encoded protein is CASSFLGIGYEQYF. The full variable domain, rest sourced from reference TRBV28 and TRBJ2-7, is DVKVTQSSRYLVKRTGEKVFLECVQDMDHENMFWYRQDPGLGLRLIYFSYDVKMKEKGDIPEGYSVSREKKERFSLILESASTNQTSMYLCASSFLGIGYEQYFGPGTRLTVT.

The gene calls are TRBV7-9 and TRBJ2-5; 7 nucleotides align to TRBD1. In germline, CDR1 is SEHNR, CDR2 FQNEAQ (reference sequence). The CDR3 covers 14 residues. V shed 4 bases and J 7 bases; nucleotides not matched to a gene: 9. CDR3 sequence: CASSSSTGIGTQYF. As DNA, the CDR3 is TGTGCCAGCAGCTCGTCGACAGGGATCGGGACCCAGTACTTC.